This T cell receptor beta chain was sequenced during a study of blood T cells in healthy people across ages. Germline CDR1 reads PRHDT; CDR2 reads FYEKMQ (reference sequence). V was shortened by 5 bases and J by 0 bases, with 14 bases between the two germline ends. There are 15 residues in the CDR3. A second roughly 7 to 11 cycle PCR used barcoded and J-beta primers. MiXCR, run by TCRdb on the 5' RACE reads, gives a single entry per CDR3 protein. The table has about 1.1 million distinct CDR3 sequences, less than 45% seen once. This chain joins TRBV13 and TRBJ2-7; D uncertain. Material for sequencing was blood. The clonotype originates from a man aged 18 to 35 in good health. CDR3 loop: CASSGRGRSSYEQYF. DNA for the CDR3: TGTGCCAGCAGCGGAAGAGGCAGGAGCTCCTACGAGCAGTACTTC.